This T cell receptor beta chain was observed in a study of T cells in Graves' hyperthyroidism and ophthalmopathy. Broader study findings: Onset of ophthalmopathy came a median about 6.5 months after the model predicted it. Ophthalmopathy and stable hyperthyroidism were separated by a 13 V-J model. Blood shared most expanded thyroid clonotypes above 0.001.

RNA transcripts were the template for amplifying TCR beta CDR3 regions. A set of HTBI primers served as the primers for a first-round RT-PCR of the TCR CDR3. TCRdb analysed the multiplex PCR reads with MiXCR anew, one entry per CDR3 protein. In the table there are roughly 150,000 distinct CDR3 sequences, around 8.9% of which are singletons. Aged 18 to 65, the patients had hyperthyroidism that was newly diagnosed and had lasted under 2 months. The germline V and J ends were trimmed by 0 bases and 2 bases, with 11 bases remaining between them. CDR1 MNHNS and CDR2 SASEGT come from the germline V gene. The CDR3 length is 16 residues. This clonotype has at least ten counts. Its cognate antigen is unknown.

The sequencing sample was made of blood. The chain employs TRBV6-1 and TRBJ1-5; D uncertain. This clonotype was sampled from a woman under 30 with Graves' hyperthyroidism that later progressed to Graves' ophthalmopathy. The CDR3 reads CASSEAREFGNQPQHF. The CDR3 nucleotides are TGTGCCAGCAGTGAAGCACGGGAGTTTGGCAATCAGCCCCAGCATTTT.